Reported below is one TCR beta chain. The target of this receptor is not known. It has no much larger one-base neighbor in the sample; base qualities were not kept. TCRB CDR3 regions were amplified with the immunoSEQ multiplex PCR using forward primers for 54 TRBV segments and reverse primers for 13 TRBJ segments. For pre-culture CD4+ samples, sequencing was done at deep resolution with a target of a few hundred thousand T cell genomes. Sequencing of amplicons was performed on an Illumina HiSeq System, and 87 bp reads covering the CDR3 were generated. The authors' pipeline ran thus. Reads were corrected for PCR and sequencing errors, and CDR3 regions were defined by alignment to IMGT reference sequences. Synthetic template pools were used to estimate template counts and unique rearrangement counts. Clonality was calculated as 1 minus Pielou's evenness. The Daley-Smith estimator was used to estimate richness. Repertoire overlap was measured with Morisita's index. Clones present in cultured samples but not detected in the pre-culture repertoire of the same donor were defined as low-abundance clones. The immuneACCESS repertoire file appears here via TCRdb, limited to in-frame rearrangements. These files lack a portion of the clones; in checked studies, under half of the deficit traces to unresolved V genes, and the cause of the others is not known. V, J and clone size were drawn from that table, and D and trimming were deduced from the DNA. The sample table records approximately 73,000 clones; about 80% of these occur just once. The ten most abundant clones make up approximately 1.4% of the sample.

Magnetic bead negative selection was used to isolate untouched CD4+ T cells from Ficoll-separated PBMC, with an average purity of roughly 98%. Untouched CD4+ T cells were isolated with magnetic beads from Ficoll-separated PBMC, and a purity of about 98% was reached with negligible CD8+ contamination. Peripheral blood mononuclear cells came from the buffy coats of a few healthy blood donors, who served as the study's donors. CMV seronegative status was shared by all three donors. The DNeasy Blood & Tissue Kit was used to extract genomic DNA. For each subject, genomic DNA from sorted CD137+CD4+ cells and from pre-culture CD4+ baseline samples underwent TCRB sequencing. This sample was taken from a study of T cell repertoires and HLA-DP antigens (dated by TCRdb to 2017 to 2018). The study in broad terms: The study used an in vitro model of CD4+ T cell alloreactivity against allogeneic HLA-DP presented by transduced HeLa cells. Compared with self, one alloantigen differed at one amino acid in the peptide-binding groove and the other differed at around eleven, modelling structurally similar versus dissimilar alloantigens. The three donors, two male and one female, ranged from the 18-to-29 to the 60-to-69 age band. The average DNA input was approximately 0.2 ug for sorted CD137+CD4+ samples versus roughly 1,200 ng for pre-culture CD4+ samples. Study-wide findings and limitations: Clones undetected before culture had an average cumulative frequency of about 36% against one allele and around 53% against the other. Separate analysis of naive and memory CD4+ repertoires was not performed. The study was limited by having only three donors, by relying on a non-physiological HeLa antigen-presenting system, and by using total CD4+ responder cells. Sorted CD137+ cells showed similar clonality against both alloantigens (approximately 0.4), much higher than the clonality of pre-culture samples (roughly 0.04).

Inclusive of the bounding cysteine and phenylalanine, the CDR3 is 15 residues long. The only DNA kept is the CDR3, 45 bases in frame from the first base. The germline V gene gives CDR1 as MGHRA and CDR2 as YSYEKL. V is cut by 0 bases and J by 6 bases, and the space between the germline ends is 11 bases. This chain joins TRBV4-1 to TRBJ2-2, with the D gene possibly TRBD1 or TRBD2, each one fitting 6 bases. This TCR came from a man in his 60s in good health and CMV-seronegative. Material: CD4+ T cells from PBMCs. CDR3 loop: CASSQDPGGPGELFF. The DNA is TGCGCCAGCAGCCAAGATCCCGGGGGCCCCGGGGAGCTGTTTTTT.